This TCR beta chain was sequenced in a study of control samples from healthy donors and cancer patients. TCRdb's copy holds only in-frame clones and misses some; the assay was immunoSEQ multiplex PCR. This table has tens of thousands of clones, approximately 90% appearing once. Germline values: CDR1 MNHEY, CDR2 SVGAGI. V lost 2 bases, J lost 3 bases, and 4 bases stayed unmatched. The CDR3 is 14 amino acids. The source of this sequence is a woman aged 25-40 years in good health. This chain links TRBV6-5 with TRBJ2-7, with 7 bases matching TRBD1. Sequenced sample: blood. Here the CDR3 reads CASSYGGTDYEQYF. The DNA of the CDR3 is TGTGCCAGCAGTTACGGTGGGACAGACTACGAGCAGTACTTC.